Below, one T cell receptor (beta chain) is given with its context. The data were taken from a study of shared clonotypes between healthy human individuals. Study-wide context: For every donor, three CD4 naive, three CD4 memory, two CD8 naive and one CD8 memory plates were used.

The CDR3 is 15 residues long. Germline assignment: CDR1 KGHSH and CDR2 LQKENI. The ends were cut back, 3 bases at V and 9 bases at J, with 18 bases in the middle. TCRdb keeps only in-frame clones here, not all; method: immunoSEQ multiplex PCR. In the table there are 1.6 million or so clones, 97% to 99% of which are singletons. The sequence came from a man in his thirties or forties in good health. The sequencing sample was made of naive CD4+ T cells sorted from blood. Subset specified: CD45RA+ positively selected. This rearrangement joins TRBV18 to TRBJ1-5, with D possibly being TRBD1 (6 bases). In DNA, the CDR3 is TGTGCCAGCTCACCTTCCGGGACACTGGGCGCGCCCCAGCATTTT. Translated, it gives CASSPSGTLGAPQHF.